This T cell receptor (beta chain) was sequenced in a study of shared clonotypes between healthy human individuals. Points on this clone: Its specificity is unknown.

Method: immunoSEQ multiplex PCR; TCRdb's copy keeps in-frame clones and lacks some. Of 500,000 to 650,000 clones listed, around 81% are singletons. Adult Caucasians living in Nashville, Tennessee made up all of the donors. The CDR3 sequence is 15 residues long. The V end lost 5 bases, the J end lost 0 bases, and 14 bases lay between the germline ends. CDR1 and CDR2 from the germline V gene are SGHTA and FQGNSA. General study points: In this cohort, only blood was sampled, and tissue repertoires likely differ.

This TCR came from a woman between 40 and 50 years old in good health. Some clones in this sample may be carry-over from other donors' samples. Sequenced material: PBMCs. This rearrangement joins TRBV7-2 to TRBJ2-7; perhaps TRBD2 as D (5 bases). The DNA for the CDR3 is TGTGCCAGCAGCGCCTTGGAGCGGACCTCCTACGAGCAGTACTTC. Translation: CASSALERTSYEQYF.